This paragraph covers one T cell receptor beta chain sequence. Its antigen is not known. The sample comes from a study of T-cell memory formation after mild COVID-19. On the study more broadly: TCR clusters were mostly donor specific.

CDR3 length: 17 residues. Per the germline V gene, CDR1 is SGHVS and CDR2 is FNYEAQ. The junction had 5 bases not matched to a gene; V was cut back by 4 bases and J by 0 bases. Whole-study findings and limits: Prior to infection, memory already included some responding clones, suggesting cross-reactive memory joined. Clones shrinking between day 15 and 85 showed a balanced CD4/CD8 split, and those that grew later tilted toward CD4+. CD4+ contracting clones were found mainly in CM and EM, and CD8+ ones in EMRA.

TCRdb passed the 5' RACE reads through MiXCR, listing each CDR3 protein once. The sample has about 27,000 distinct CDR3 sequences, less than 8% seen once. The rearrangement links TRBV7-6 to TRBJ2-6; 8 bases fit TRBD2. The clonotype originates from an adult woman who had mild COVID-19 (a few samples of this study predate the infection). Cell type and time point are not known. Sequenced sample: PBMCs or a T cell subset sorted from them (not recorded which). The CDR3 loop is CASSSGGGSSGANVLTF. The DNA of the CDR3 is TGTGCCAGCAGCTCCGGGGGGGGCTCCTCTGGGGCCAACGTCCTGACTTTC.